What follows are 10 T cell receptor beta chains derived from one specimen sequenced in a study of T cell clones after liver transplantation. Sequenced by immunoSEQ multiplex PCR; TCRdb stores in-frame clones only, minus some. The table records some 61,000 clones, about 70% of them present only once. The sequencing here drew on CD4+ T cells from blood, taken at the 22-month timepoint. The source of these receptors is a human patient who received a liver transplant. T cells may partly derive from the graft donor.

The J gene is TRBJ2-3, the V gene TRBV5-1; D is unclear. V shed 0 bases and J shed 5 bases, with 10 bases lying between them. CDR3 length equals 14 residues. Germline V gene sequence: CDR1 SGHRS, CDR2 YFSETQ. The CDR3: CASSLGMALDTQYF. The CDR3, as DNA: TGCGCCAGCAGCTTGGGCATGGCATTAGATACGCAGTATTTT.

The rearrangement uses TRBV2 and TRBJ1-5; D call uncertain. The CDR3 is 15 residues long. CDR1 is SNHLY, CDR2 FYNNEI, per germline. V lost 5 bases, J lost 6 bases, and 17 bases lay in between. For the CDR3, the DNA is TGTGCCAGCAGTCTCTCTGCGACACCAGGTCAGCCCCAGCATTTT. Translating it yields CASSLSATPGQPQHF.

V gene TRBV7-2 combines with J gene TRBJ2-7; 10 bases align to TRBD1. Germline V CDR1 and CDR2: SGHTA, FQGNSA. V was clipped by 5 bases and J by 6 bases; unmatched bases: 10. The CDR3 sequence is 15 residues long. CDR3 sequence reads: CASSPRQGALREQYF. The CDR3 coding sequence is TGTGCCAGCAGCCCCCGACAGGGGGCGCTCCGCGAGCAGTACTTC.

This clone was recorded only once. The genes are TRBV4-2 and TRBJ2-3, with D perhaps TRBD2 (5 bases). The CDR3 is made up of 15 amino acids. The ends were cut back, 0 bases at V and 1 base at J, with 8 bases in the middle. Per germline, CDR1 LGHNA and CDR2 YNFKEQ. DNA for the CDR3: TGTGCCAGCAGCCAAGAGAGAGCGGGCACAGATACGCAGTATTTT. Amino acid sequence: CASSQERAGTDTQYF.

The chain is built from TRBV19 and TRBJ1-4, with 9 bases matching TRBD1. Germline values: CDR1 LNHDA, CDR2 SQIVND (reference sequence). Germline trimming cut 3 bases from V and 6 bases from J; bases unmatched to any gene: 11. The CDR3 runs 17 residues. The CDR3 loop reads CASSIWGADRGDEKLFF. The CDR3 coding sequence is TGTGCCAGTAGTATTTGGGGCGCGGACAGGGGAGATGAAAAACTGTTTTTT.

The rearrangement links TRBV27 to TRBJ2-5; TRBD1 agrees at 12 bases. J gave up 11 bases and V 2 bases, and 6 bases lay outside the gene matches. Germline CDR1 and CDR2: MNHEY and SMNVEV (reference sequence). This CDR3 is built from 14 residues. CDR3 DNA: TGTGCCAGCAGTTTACGGGACAGGGGGCGAAGTCAGTACTTC. This codes for CASSLRDRGRSQYF.

The chain is built from TRBV2 and TRBJ2-1, with D maybe TRBD1 (5 bases). V was pared by 2 bases and J by 3 bases, with 11 bases between. From germline, CDR1 is SNHLY and CDR2 FYNNEI. The CDR3 totals 15 residues. The CDR3: CASSEIGQGYNEQFF. Written as DNA, the CDR3 is TGTGCCAGCAGTGAAATAGGGCAGGGCTACAATGAGCAGTTCTTC.

This chain uses TRBV27 with TRBJ1-6; TRBD1 is a possible D gene (6 bases). The CDR3 has 15 residues. The V gene's germline CDR1 is MNHEY and CDR2 SMNVEV (reference sequence). Between the trimmed V and J ends, which lost 4 bases and 7 bases, there was a span of 14 bases. The chain's CDR3 is CASSWQGLTNSPLHF. The DNA for the CDR3 is TGTGCCAGCAGTTGGCAGGGGCTCACGAATTCACCCCTCCACTTT.

A note on this clone: At one boundary the junction diverges from the germline segment, which might be a read error. This CDR3 is CASSSRDSLYVYTF. CDR3 coding DNA: TGTGCCAGTAGTTCCCGGGACAGCCTTTATGTCTACACCTTC. The chain links TRBV19 to TRBJ1-2, with TRBD1 matching 7 bases. The CDR3 has 14 residues. Germline-derived CDR1 and CDR2 are LNHDA and SQIVND (reference sequence).

In its sample, this clone was seen a few times. The rearrangement joins TRBV7-2 to TRBJ2-2; D might be TRBD1 (5 bases). The CDR3 is 15 residues long. The V end was cut by 7 bases, the J end by 1 base, with 13 bases between. Germline V lookup: CDR1 SGHTA, CDR2 FQGNSA. DNA of the CDR3: TGTGCCAGCACCAGATTGGGGCAGAACACCGGGGAGCTGTTTTTT. It codes for CASTRLGQNTGELFF.